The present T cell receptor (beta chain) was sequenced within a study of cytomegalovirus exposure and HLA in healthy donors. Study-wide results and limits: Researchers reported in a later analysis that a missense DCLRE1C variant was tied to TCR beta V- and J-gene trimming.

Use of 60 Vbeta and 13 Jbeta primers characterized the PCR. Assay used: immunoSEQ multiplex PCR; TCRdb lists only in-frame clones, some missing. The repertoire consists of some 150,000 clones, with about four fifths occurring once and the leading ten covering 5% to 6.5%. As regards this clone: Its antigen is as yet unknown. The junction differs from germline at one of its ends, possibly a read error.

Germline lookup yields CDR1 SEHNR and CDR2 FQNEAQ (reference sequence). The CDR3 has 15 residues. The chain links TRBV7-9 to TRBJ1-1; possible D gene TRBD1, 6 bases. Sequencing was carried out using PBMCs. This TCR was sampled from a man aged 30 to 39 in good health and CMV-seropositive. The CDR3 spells CSSSLEGVRNTEAFF. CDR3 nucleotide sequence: TGTTCCAGCAGCTTAGAGGGGGTGAGGAACACTGAAGCTTTCTTT.